This note documents a single T cell receptor beta chain sequence. Its specific antigen is unknown. No base-level quality is on record; no much larger clone is a single base apart. Reading the label with the study, this specimen's time point is: cycle 4 day 1 (C4D1), after less than 7 weeks of nivolumab. Every trial patient had relapsed after autologous stem cell transplantation, and cohorts A, B and C differed in prior brentuximab vedotin exposure. Magnetic negative selection with a Miltenyi CD4+ T cell isolation kit was used to purify CD4+ T cells from thawed PBMCs. A total of more than 55 patients with relapsed/refractory classical Hodgkin lymphoma made up the trial cohort, and each patient's best overall response was complete response, partial response or progressive disease. Single-agent nivolumab was administered to trial patients in the multi-cohort phase II CheckMate 205 trial. Best overall response was determined by an independent review committee according to the 2007 International Working Group response criteria. Trial PBMCs were collected just before the start of nivolumab (C1D1) and during therapy at cycle 2 day 1 and cycle 4 day 1. Peripheral blood was collected in 8 mL Vacutainer Cell Preparation Tubes, from which PBMCs were isolated by centrifugation and then cryopreserved. Purified CD4+ and CD8+ fractions were prepared only for cases with an additional available PBMC sample. Magnetically labelled cells were depleted on LS columns in a quadroMACS separator, and the flow-through was collected as the purified fraction.

The entry originates in a study of PD-1 blockade in classical Hodgkin lymphoma (dated by TCRdb to the early 2020s). About the investigation overall: Nivolumab dosing was 3 mg/kg intravenously every 2 weeks, continuing until either disease progression or unacceptable toxicity. The study used CyTOF and TCR beta sequencing to define a peripheral blood immune signature of response to PD-1 blockade in classical Hodgkin lymphoma.

Genomic DNA was isolated using the Qiagen DNeasy kit from unsorted PBMCs as well as from negatively selected CD4+ and CD8+ fractions. TCR beta CDR3 regions were subjected to amplification by immunoSEQ multiplex PCR with primers that anneal to V and J segments. A synthetic immune receptor repertoire was used to minimize amplification bias, and any remaining bias was removed computationally after sequencing. Processing in the source paper ran as follows. Custom Python scripts were used to quantify repertoire diversity as the Shannon entropy index. Unsorted, CD4+ and CD8+ repertoires were analyzed separately, except in combined analyses where CD4+ and CD8+ sequences were merged in silico. A clone was considered expanded if an increase in frequency of at least 2-fold after treatment relative to C1D1 was found, and a pseudocount of 0.5 was applied to clones undetected at baseline. Singleton clones were defined as clones with 0 or 1 copy at C1D1, and non-singleton clones were defined as clones with 2 or more copies. Clones expanded in unsorted samples were labelled as CD4+, CD8+ or unknown by matching protein sequences in sorted samples from the same patient. Diversity changes from C1D1 to C4D1 were tested in paired samples using Wilcoxon tests. The clones in this table, taken by TCRdb from immuneACCESS, are in-frame only. Not every clone is retained; where verified, under half of the shortfall comes from an unresolved V gene, and the cause of the rest is unknown. The V and J calls and the clone size are those of that table, but D and trimming were determined from the DNA. This sample comprises 25,000 to 35,000 clones, more than 80% of them detected only once. The top ten clonotypes cover around 0.58% of the sample.

Broad study findings and their caveats: Baseline TCR diversity was reported to be lower in newly diagnosed patients than in healthy donors, and even lower in relapsed/refractory patients. The study was limited to a single clinical trial cohort, and causes of repertoire differences, possibly disease activity or prior therapy, remained undefined. By C4D1, a significant rise was seen in CD4+ TCR diversity but not in CD8+ TCR diversity (p=0.0027 vs p=0.16), and the rise was most apparent among complete responders (p=0.02). Patients starting nivolumab less than 1 year after ASCT had lower diversity and were excluded from later analyses to avoid confounding by immune reconstitution. Trial patients achieving complete response had baseline diversity similar to newly diagnosed patients, whereas partial responders and progressors had significantly lower diversity.

Including cysteine and phenylalanine, the CDR3 has 15 amino acids. Just the 45-base CDR3 DNA is kept, in frame starting at base 1. V is clipped by 0 bases and J by 6 bases, and the sequence between their germline boundaries is 9 bases long. Via the germline V gene, CDR1 is MNHEY and CDR2 SVGAGI. Sequenced here: CD4+ T cells from blood, sampled before the fourth cycle of nivolumab. Recombination joined TRBV6-5 with TRBJ1-6; the D gene is not confidently resolved. The TCR was taken from a human donor with classical Hodgkin lymphoma. Here the CDR3 is given as CASSYSWELNSPLHF. The DNA sequence is given as TGTGCCAGCAGTTACTCGTGGGAGCTTAATTCACCCCTCCACTTT.